These T cell receptor beta chains were read from a single sample in a study of CD8 T cells in Susac syndrome. TCRdb redid the calling of the immunoSEQ multiplex PCR reads with MiXCR, one entry per CDR3 protein. Seen here are about 140,000 distinct CDR3 sequences, 85% to 95% observed once, and the top ten hold roughly 0.14%. The sample comprised CD4+ T cells from PBMCs. All receptors come from a human donor with Susac syndrome. CDR3s include the opening cysteine and the closing phenylalanine or tryptophan. D genes are given only for firm matches. Not every row has a clone size; where given, it reads once, few, many or a size class.

D gene | clone size | J gene | V gene | CDR3 protein | CDR3 DNA
NA | NA | TRBJ1-2 | TRBV4-2 | CASSQDVMLGYGYTF | TGTGCCAGCAGCCAAGATGTGATGTTGGGCTATGGCTACACCTTC
TRBD2 | NA | TRBJ2-3 | TRBV20-1 | CSAGGRALGGTDTQYF | TGCAGTGCGGGGGGGAGGGCCCTTGGGGGCACAGATACGCAGTATTTT
NA | few | TRBJ2-5 | TRBV29-1 | CSVGRTVQETQYF | TGCAGCGTTGGCAGGACAGTCCAAGAGACTCAGTACTTC
NA | NA | TRBJ2-3 | TRBV7-3 | CASSWGPAEDTQYF | TGTGCCAGCAGCTGGGGCCCTGCAGAAGATACGCAGTATTTT
TRBD1 | NA | TRBJ2-1 | TRBV13 | CASTQTGANEQFF | TGTGCCAGCACCCAAACAGGGGCGAATGAGCAGTTCTTC
NA | NA | TRBJ1-1 | TRBV20-1 | CSALRDPEAFF | TGCAGTGCTCTTCGGGACCCTGAAGCTTTCTTT
NA | NA | TRBJ2-1 | TRBV20-1 | CSARDPSQRQFF | TGCAGTGCTAGAGACCCCAGCCAAAGGCAGTTCTTC
TRBD2 | NA | TRBJ2-3 | TRBV10-3 | CASSGRTTDTQYF | TGTGCCAGTAGCGGGAGAACCACAGATACGCAGTATTTT
NA | NA | TRBJ2-1 | TRBV20-1 | CSARKAAHEQFF | TGCAGTGCTAGAAAGGCTGCCCATGAGCAGTTCTTC
TRBD1 | NA | TRBJ1-4 | TRBV27 | CASSAGGWGEKLFF | TGTGCCAGCAGCGCAGGGGGCTGGGGGGAAAAACTGTTTTTT